These 4 T cell receptor beta chains came from one sample sequenced in a study of control samples from healthy donors and cancer patients. Generated by immunoSEQ multiplex PCR, the TCRdb table keeps only in-frame clones and is missing some. The table records tens of thousands of clones, around 86% of them present only once. Source material: PBMCs. These receptors were taken from a woman in her forties or fifties with colorectal cancer.

J is TRBJ2-1 and V is TRBV7-2, with 8 positions matching TRBD2. The germline gives CDR1 SGHTA, CDR2 FQGNSA. Unmatched junction bases numbered 5, after V lost 2 bases and J lost 8 bases. The CDR3 is 14 residues long. CDR3 protein: CASSLNGGGDEQFF. The CDR3 DNA is TGTGCCAGCAGCTTAAACGGGGGGGGTGATGAGCAGTTCTTC.

V and J are TRBV5-5 and TRBJ1-5, with 7 bases fitting TRBD1. CDR1 and CDR2 from the germline V gene are SGHKS and YYEKEE (reference sequence). Trimming removed 4 bases from V and 7 bases from J; junction bases left unmatched: 8. The CDR3 is 14 amino acids. This CDR3 is CASSQDRTQQPQHF. The CDR3 DNA is TGTGCCAGCAGCCAGGACAGGACCCAACAGCCCCAGCATTTT.

The chain carries TRBV20-1 and TRBJ1-2, with D perhaps matching TRBD1 (6 bases). V lost 5 bases and J 8 bases, leaving 12 bases between the germline ends. The CDR3 totals 11 residues. Germline values: CDR1 DFQATT, CDR2 SNEGSKA (reference sequence). DNA for the CDR3: TGCAGTGCTTATACAGGGAGGGGCTACACCTTC. Translating it yields CSAYTGRGYTF.

The J gene is TRBJ1-3, the V gene TRBV4-1, with TRBD1 identical over 9 bases. Trimming took 1 base from V and 0 from J; bases not matched to a gene: 10. Germline CDR1 and CDR2: MGHRA and YSYEKL. The length of the CDR3 is 19 residues. The CDR3 DNA follows: TGCGCCAGCAGCCAAGTGGGAGTGGGGACAGGGTACTCTGGAAACACCATATATTTT. Protein: CASSQVGVGTGYSGNTIYF.